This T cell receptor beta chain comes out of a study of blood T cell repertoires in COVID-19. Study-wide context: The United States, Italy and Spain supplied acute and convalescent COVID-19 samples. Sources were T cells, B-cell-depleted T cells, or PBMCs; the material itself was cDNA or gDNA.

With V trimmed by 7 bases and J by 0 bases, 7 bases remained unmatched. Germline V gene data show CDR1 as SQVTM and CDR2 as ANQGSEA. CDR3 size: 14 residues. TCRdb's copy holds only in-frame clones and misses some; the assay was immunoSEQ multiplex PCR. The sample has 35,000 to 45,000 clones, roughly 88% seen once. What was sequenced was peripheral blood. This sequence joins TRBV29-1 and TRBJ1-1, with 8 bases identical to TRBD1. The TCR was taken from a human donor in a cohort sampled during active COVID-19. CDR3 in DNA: TGCAGCGGGCTGACAGGGGCGATGAACACTGAAGCTTTCTTT. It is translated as CSGLTGAMNTEAFF.